These T cell receptor beta chains were read from a single sample in a study of blood T cell repertoires in COVID-19. Sequencing was performed with immunoSEQ multiplex PCR; in TCRdb, only in-frame clones are kept and a portion is missing. The top ten hold 13% of the sample, which has 53,000 or so clones, roughly 90% seen once. Source material: peripheral blood. The receptors originated from an older man with acute or convalescent COVID-19. CDR3s include the opening cysteine and the closing phenylalanine or tryptophan. D genes are given only for firm matches. The size field is filled for only some rows; it gives once, few, many or a size class.

v_gene,abundance,d_gene,j_gene,CDR3aa,CDR3nt
TRBV5-4,.,TRBD1,TRBJ2-2,CASSQDRDTGELFF,TGTGCCAGCAGCCAGGACAGGGACACCGGGGAGCTGTTTTTT
TRBV5-4,.,.,TRBJ1-2,CASSLESGRGYGYTF,TGTGCCAGCAGCTTGGAGTCAGGGCGAGGCTATGGCTACACCTTC
TRBV7-3,.,TRBD1,TRBJ1-3,CASSLTGANTIYF,TGTGCCAGCAGCTTGACAGGGGCCAACACCATATATTTT
TRBV19,.,TRBD1,TRBJ1-5,CASSIVRGQGVQPQHF,TGTGCCAGTAGTATAGTAAGGGGACAGGGTGTTCAGCCCCAGCATTTT
TRBV9,.,.,TRBJ2-1,CASSVDQGSYNEQFF,TGTGCCAGCAGCGTAGACCAGGGCTCCTACAATGAGCAGTTCTTC
TRBV7-6,once,.,TRBJ2-7,CASSLGTLSHEQYF,TGTGCCAGCAGCTTGGGGACTCTCAGTCACGAGCAGTACTTC
TRBV10-3,.,.,TRBJ1-1,CAIRGWGNTEAFF,TGTGCCATCAGAGGTTGGGGCAACACTGAAGCTTTCTTT
TRBV12-3/TRBV12-4,.,TRBD1,TRBJ2-5,CASSSYRGETQYF,TGTGCCAGCAGTTCCTACAGGGGAGAGACCCAGTACTTC
TRBV7-8,few,TRBD1,TRBJ2-2,CASSSLSGTGNTGELFF,TGTGCCAGCAGCTCACTGTCCGGGACAGGGAACACCGGGGAGCTGTTTTTT
TRBV11-3,.,.,TRBJ1-1,CASSLYSTTEAFF,TGTGCCAGCAGCTTGTACAGTACGACTGAAGCTTTCTTT
TRBV6-5,.,.,TRBJ2-5,CASTPRSETQYF,TGTGCCAGCACCCCCAGGTCGGAGACCCAGTACTTC
TRBV5-4,.,.,TRBJ1-1,CASSLGSPGNTEAFF,TGTGCCAGCAGCTTGGGCAGTCCGGGGAACACTGAAGCTTTCTTT
TRBV5-1,.,.,TRBJ2-1,CASSFGPGNEQFF,TGCGCCAGCAGCTTCGGACCGGGGAATGAGCAGTTCTTC
TRBV6-5,once,.,TRBJ2-3,CASSYSIDRYTDTQYF,TGTGCCAGCAGTTACTCGATCGACAGATACACAGATACGCAGTATTTT
TRBV5-1,few,TRBD2,TRBJ2-7,CASSLFGLAGGKTTYEQYF,TGCGCCAGCAGCCTTTTCGGACTAGCGGGAGGGAAAACTACCTACGAGCAGTACTTC
TRBV25-1,once,TRBD1,TRBJ2-1,CASSEPGTGRYNEQFF,TGTGCCAGCAGTGAACCCGGGACAGGGAGGTACAATGAGCAGTTCTTC
TRBV7-2,.,.,TRBJ1-2,CASHPGFGYGYTF,TGTGCCAGCCACCCTGGTTTCGGCTATGGCTACACCTTC
TRBV24-1,.,.,TRBJ1-2,CATSDLVVEGANYGYTF,TGTGCCACCAGTGATTTAGTGGTGGAGGGAGCTAACTATGGCTACACCTTC
TRBV2,.,.,TRBJ2-5,CASGRSGAQETQYF,TGTGCCAGCGGTCGGTCAGGGGCGCAAGAGACCCAGTACTTC
TRBV19,once,TRBD1,TRBJ2-5,CASSSGQGALETQYF,TGTGCCAGTAGTAGTGGGCAGGGGGCTTTAGAGACCCAGTACTTC
TRBV2,.,.,TRBJ1-3,CASSEPGGNTIYF,TGTGCCAGCAGTGAACCGGGAGGAAACACCATATATTTT
TRBV24-1,.,TRBD1,TRBJ2-2,CATSDSSGTGGFGELFF,TGTGCCACCAGTGATTCTTCCGGGACAGGGGGTTTCGGGGAGCTGTTTTTT